This T cell receptor beta chain was recovered during a study of metastatic and nonmetastatic thyroid tumors. V lost 6 bases, J lost 0 bases, and 6 bases stayed unmatched. CDR3 length: 15 amino acids. Germline assignment: CDR1 KGHSH and CDR2 LQKENI. Not a single patient had been given any form of treatment at any point before undergoing thyroid surgery. This clone showed up many times. TCRdb re-called the PCR reads through MiXCR. The profile shows around 50,000 clones, over 20% of them singletons. The sequenced sample consisted of blood. This chain connects TRBV18 to TRBJ2-3; 7 bases match TRBD1. This receptor was taken from a male donor with papillary thyroid cancer or a benign thyroid nodule (not recorded which). Some clones in this sample may be carry-over from other donors' samples. The CDR3 nucleotides are TGTGCCAGCTCCCCGGGACAGAAAAGCACAGATACGCAGTATTTT. It specifies CASSPGQKSTDTQYF.